A single sample gave rise to the 13 T cell receptor beta chains below, sequenced in a study of early T cells in non-severe SARS-CoV-2 infection. One entry per CDR3 protein results from TCRdb running MiXCR on the 5' RACE reads. The sample carries some 49,000 distinct CDR3 sequences, 3.5% to 5% recorded once. Sequenced: whole blood. The receptors originated from an adult who was a healthcare worker with PCR-confirmed SARS-CoV-2 infection or an uninfected control (not recorded which).

Ten or more counts support this clonotype. The V call is TRBV5-1, the J call TRBJ2-3; 8 bases match TRBD2. The germline gives CDR1 SGHRS, CDR2 YFSETQ. The CDR3 is 14 residues long. Unmatched junction bases numbered 4, after V lost 6 bases and J lost 1 base. CDR3 nucleotide sequence: TGCGCCAGCACCTCGACTAGCGGCACAGATACGCAGTATTTT. The encoded protein is CASTSTSGTDTQYF.

This clonotype was picked up many times. The chain carries TRBV10-3 and TRBJ2-5, with 8 bases identical to TRBD1. This CDR3 has 15 amino acids. Germline CDR1 ENHRY, CDR2 SYGVKD. V was pared by 4 bases and J by 2 bases, with 6 bases of the junction left unmatched. CDR3 residues: CAISASTGDQETQYF. Here the CDR3 DNA reads TGTGCCATCAGTGCCTCGACAGGGGATCAAGAGACCCAGTACTTC.

V and J are TRBV7-8 and TRBJ2-6; unclear D gene. Trimming shortened V by 1 base and J by 0 bases, and 4 bases separated the two germline ends. Germline V gene sequence: CDR1 SGHVS, CDR2 FQNEAQ. The CDR3 contains 15 residues. CDR3 region: CASSLGNSGANVLTF. CDR3 nucleotide sequence: TGTGCCAGCAGCTTAGGCAACTCTGGGGCCAACGTCCTGACTTTC.

Regarding this clonotype: A single base separates this from a much larger clone, so it may be a read error. The gene calls are TRBV29-1 and TRBJ2-7; the D gene is possibly TRBD1 (5 bases). This CDR3 is 12 amino acids long. Per germline, CDR1 SQVTM and CDR2 ANQGSEA. Written as DNA, the CDR3 is TGCAGCGTTGAATTGGACACGTACGAGCTGTACTTC. Protein product: CSVELDTYELYF.

In its sample, this clonotype was seen many times. The chain couples TRBV19 to TRBJ2-1; 8 nucleotides line up with TRBD1. Trimming at V came to 6 bases and at J to 0 bases, leaving 4 bases not matched to a gene. CDR1 and CDR2 (germline): LNHDA, SQIVND (reference sequence). This CDR3 has 15 amino acids. CDR3 loop: CASRDTGGSYNEQFF. As DNA, the CDR3 is TGTGCCAGTAGAGATACAGGGGGCTCCTACAATGAGCAGTTCTTC.

The sample holds many counts of this clonotype. This chain joins TRBV7-6 and TRBJ2-6, with 7 positions matching TRBD1. V was pared by 5 bases and J by 2 bases, with 6 bases of the junction left unmatched. The CDR3 consists of 16 residues. Germline loops: CDR1 SGHVS, CDR2 FNYEAQ. CDR3 sequence (DNA): TGTGCCAGCAGCATGGACAGGTTTACTGGGGCCAACGTCCTGACTTTC. Protein: CASSMDRFTGANVLTF.

This clonotype was recorded many times. The rearrangement links TRBV6-2 or TRBV6-3 to TRBJ2-5; D is unclear. Trimming shortened V by 2 bases and J by 3 bases, and 7 bases separated the two germline ends. Germline CDR1 MNHEY, CDR2 SVGEGT. The CDR3 length is 13 residues. CDR3 in amino acids: CASSYTRKETQYF. CDR3 coding DNA: TGTGCCAGCAGTTACACCCGGAAAGAGACCCAGTACTTC.

A note on this clonotype: A junction boundary mismatches the germline segment, possibly from a read error. The chain uses TRBV19 and TRBJ2-1; 11 bases are shared with TRBD2. The length of the CDR3 is 11 residues. Germline CDR1 LNHDA, CDR2 SQIVND (reference sequence). The CDR3 DNA follows: TGTGCCACTTCCTTGACTAGCGGGACCTACTTC. It encodes CATSLTSGTYF.

This clonotype came up many times. The rearrangement joins TRBV2 to TRBJ2-2; D might be TRBD1 (6 bases). Germline CDR1 is SNHLY and CDR2 is FYNNEI. The V and J ends lost 6 bases and 0 bases respectively, with 8 bases between them. The CDR3 is made up of 14 amino acids. CDR3 residues: CASRGQTNTGELFF. The CDR3 DNA sequence: TGTGCCAGCAGAGGACAGACGAACACCGGGGAGCTGTTTTTT.

This clonotype was recorded at least ten times. The chain combines TRBV5-1 with TRBJ2-1; 13 bases are shared with TRBD2. This CDR3 comprises 15 residues. V was pared by 0 bases and J by 10 bases, with 4 bases of the junction left unmatched. CDR1 is SGHRS, CDR2 YFSETQ, per germline. The DNA for the CDR3 is TGCGCCAGCAGCTTGGCACTAGCGGGAGGGAGAGAGCAGTTCTTC. Its protein product is CASSLALAGGREQFF.

This clonotype was seen at least ten times. CDR3 sequence (DNA): TGCAGTGCTAGAGATAATGGACAGCCGAATTCACCCCTCCACTTT. Its translation: CSARDNGQPNSPLHF. The chain uses TRBV20-1 and TRBJ1-6; possibly TRBD1 for D (6 bases). There are 15 residues in the CDR3. Trimming pared 0 bases from V and 7 bases from J, leaving 13 bases between. CDR1 and CDR2 (germline): DFQATT, SNEGSKA (reference sequence).

This clonotype was picked up a small number of times. The rearrangement uses TRBV20-1 and TRBJ2-5, with D unresolved. With 1 base removed from V and 5 bases from J, the gap between germline ends came to 11 bases. The CDR3 length is 13 residues. Germline loops: CDR1 DFQATT, CDR2 SNEGSKA (reference sequence). CDR3 nucleotides: TGCAGTGCTAGAGTTTCAGGTTCGGAGACCCAGTACTTC. It is translated as CSARVSGSETQYF.

This clonotype has a count of ten or more. CDR3 sequence (DNA): TGTGCCAGCAGTTCCACTCGACTAGCGGCCCTCTCTACGCAGTATTTT. Its translation is CASSSTRLAALSTQYF. The chain employs TRBV6-2 or TRBV6-3 and TRBJ2-3; 9 bases align to TRBD2. In germline, CDR1 is MNHEY, CDR2 SVGEGT. With 4 bases clipped from V and 8 bases from J, the junction kept 13 bases outside the gene matches. The CDR3 covers 16 residues.